This T cell receptor (beta chain) emerged from a study of neurological immune-mediated disorders (dated by TCRdb to the late 2010s). Some background on the complete study: Using UMI-based sequencing, the study compared peripheral blood TCR-beta repertoires from patients with HTLV-I-associated myelopathy (HAM/TSP), patients with multiple sclerosis, and healthy controls. The cohort included some 68 subjects: about 15 with HAM/TSP, approximately 35 with multiple sclerosis, and 20 or so healthy controls. Alongside PBMC samples, the set of some 98 TCR-beta libraries contained longitudinal samples, technical triplicates, and paired CD4+ and CD8+ T-cell subsets that had been sorted.

The CDR3 numbers 15 residues from cysteine through phenylalanine. Left in the record is the CDR3 DNA by itself, 45 bases read in frame from the first base. V trim: 4 bases; J trim: 5 bases; unmatched bases: 8. CDR1 and CDR2, per the germline V gene, are SGHTA and FQGNSA. Healthy controls were blood bank volunteers in Maryland, USA. For unsorted PBMC libraries, 2 million PBMCs were used after storage in RNAlater at -80 degrees C until RNA extraction. Peripheral blood underwent Ficoll-Hypaque density gradient centrifugation to isolate PBMCs, which were then cryopreserved in liquid nitrogen. The study at large found these results: No identical CDR3 amino acid sequences were found to be shared among expanded clones across subjects, suggesting that TCR-beta repertoires were private in all groups. The highest TCR clonal expansion was observed in HAM/TSP patients, whereas the lowest was observed in MS patients, even when compared with healthy controls.

cDNA synthesis used template-switch 5'RACE with a primer carrying a 10-nucleotide random unique molecular identifier tagging each TCR transcript. Over 190 million TCR-beta sequences, covering 15-18 subjects, were produced in each sequencing run. The RNeasy kit was used for extraction of total RNA. The KAPA Real-time Library Amplification kit was used to amplify TCR-beta VDJ regions with primers targeting the TCR constant region and the 5'RACE anchor. A first PCR added sample indexes and Illumina adaptors, after which a second PCR increased the library yield. After Ampure bead purification, the TCR product of roughly 650 bp was size-selected on a 2% E-gel SizeSelection system. Before pooling, libraries had their quality checked on a Bioanalyzer, their concentration measured with Qubit, and their quantity determined with the Kapa Library Quantification kit. Libraries were sequenced paired-end 2 x 150 bp on an Illumina HiSeq 2500. To increase sequence diversity, roughly 24-32% phiX was spiked into each library pool. As for the original processing: The quality-filtered reads were processed with the UMI-based MiGEC pipeline, whose error correction step removed more than 85% of the raw TCR sequences. VDJ genes were aligned to IMGT germline references, and clonotypes were defined by unique CDR3 amino acid sequence plus V-J genes. Clonal expansion, Shannon diversity and CDR3 relatedness (CalcPairwiseDistances, ClusterSamples) were evaluated with VDJtools, and phylogenetic trees were built with CLCbio workbench. Using coefficient-of-variation modelling across technical triplicates, the study counted a clone as expanded if it had at least 8 unique UMIs. TCRdb handled the public reads itself, with Q25 trimming in fastp and clone calling in MiXCR, and kept productive beta chains. Each record represents a unique CDR3 protein, reported with the most common genes and DNA among its rows. The V and J calls were determined by TCRdb, not by the authors. Counted in this sample were under 80,000 distinct CDR3 sequences; about 9% of them appeared once. The biggest ten clones account for around 1.7% of the sample.

This clonotype was observed at least ten times. Its cognate antigen has yet to be identified. No base-level quality is on record; no much larger clone is a single base apart. The TCR comes from a man between 45 and 60 years old in good health. The sequenced material came from PBMCs. The V gene is TRBV7-2 and the J gene is TRBJ2-3; TRBD2 lines up with 8 middle nucleotides. The CDR3 protein is CASSSGGARRDTQYF. The DNA reads as follows: TGTGCCAGCAGCTCCGGGGGGGCCCGGAGAGATACGCAGTATTTT.